These T cell receptor beta chains were read from a single sample in a study of T cells after yellow fever vaccination. TCRdb redid the calling of the 5' RACE reads with MiXCR, one entry per CDR3 protein. Of about 360,000 distinct CDR3 sequences listed, approximately 5.7% are singletons. The starting material was PBMCs, obtained 5 days after the yellow fever booster vaccination. The source of these receptors is a man aged 30 to 45 who received the YFV17D yellow fever vaccine. Each CDR3 is given with its conserved first and last residue. Each record gives: CDR3 DNA, CDR3 protein, V gene, clone size, J gene, D gene. The D gene is left open where the match is weak. Size is omitted from some rows. Given values are once, few, many or a class for expanded clones.

DNA: TGCAGTGCTAGGGGTGGCGGGCGAACCTACAATGAGCAGTTCTTC
CDR3: CSARGGGRTYNEQFF
V: TRBV20-1
size: few
J: TRBJ2-1
D: NA

DNA: TGTGCCAGCAGCTCCCGGACTAGCGGGAATAGGGAGACCCAGTACTTC
CDR3: CASSSRTSGNRETQYF
V: TRBV7-2
size: NA
J: TRBJ2-5
D: TRBD2

DNA: TGTGCCAGCAGTTCGAGTGGCAATGAGCAGTTCTTC
CDR3: CASSSSGNEQFF
V: TRBV7-8
size: many
J: TRBJ2-1
D: NA

DNA: TGTGCCAGCAGCAAACGTCCACCGGGACAGGGTATTAGGACCGGGGAGCTGTTTTTT
CDR3: CASSKRPPGQGIRTGELFF
V: TRBV11-1
size: NA
J: TRBJ2-2
D: TRBD1

DNA: TGTGCCAGCAGCACTCCTAGCACAGATACGCAGTATTTT
CDR3: CASSTPSTDTQYF
V: TRBV7-2
size: many
J: TRBJ2-3
D: NA

DNA: TGTGCCAGCAGCTATCGACCCGAGAACACTGAAGCTTTCTTT
CDR3: CASSYRPENTEAFF
V: TRBV4-2
size: NA
J: TRBJ1-1
D: NA

DNA: TGTGCCATCAGAGATACTAGCTCCGATACGCAGTATTTT
CDR3: CAIRDTSSDTQYF
V: TRBV10-3
size: once
J: TRBJ2-3
D: NA

DNA: TGCGCCAGCAGCCAAGAACTCAACAATGAGCAGTTCTTC
CDR3: CASSQELNNEQFF
V: TRBV4-3
size: few
J: TRBJ2-1
D: NA

DNA: TGTGCCAGCAGCTTAAGTGGCGTGGACTCTGGAAACACCATATATTTT
CDR3: CASSLSGVDSGNTIYF
V: TRBV7-2
size: NA
J: TRBJ1-3
D: NA

DNA: TGCGCCAGCAGCTTGTCCGCGACTAGCGGAACCTACGAGCAGTACTTC
CDR3: CASSLSATSGTYEQYF
V: TRBV5-1
size: few
J: TRBJ2-7
D: TRBD2

DNA: TGTGCCAGCAGTCCCGGGGTGAACACCGGGGAGCTGTTTTTT
CDR3: CASSPGVNTGELFF
V: TRBV28
size: many
J: TRBJ2-2
D: NA

DNA: TGCAGTGCCTCAGACCGGAGCTCTGGGGCCAACGTCCTGACTTTC
CDR3: CSASDRSSGANVLTF
V: TRBV20-1
size: few
J: TRBJ2-6
D: NA

DNA: TGTGCCAGCAGCTTGGGGTCAGGATCTACCTACGAGCAGTACTTC
CDR3: CASSLGSGSTYEQYF
V: TRBV5-5
size: many
J: TRBJ2-7
D: NA

DNA: TGTGCCAGCAGCCCCCACCCCTGGGGCTACAATGAGCAGTTCTTC
CDR3: CASSPHPWGYNEQFF
V: TRBV7-2
size: many
J: TRBJ2-1
D: NA

DNA: TGCAGTGCAAACTACTGGCGGGGAACCTCCTACGAGCAGTACTTC
CDR3: CSANYWRGTSYEQYF
V: TRBV20-1
size: NA
J: TRBJ2-7
D: NA

DNA: TGTGCCAGCAGCCCCCGGGGGTACAATCAGCCCCAGCATTTT
CDR3: CASSPRGYNQPQHF
V: TRBV3-1
size: NA
J: TRBJ1-5
D: NA

DNA: TGTGCCAGCAGTGACAGGGGGCCAGGAGAGACCCAGTACTTC
CDR3: CASSDRGPGETQYF
V: TRBV27
size: few
J: TRBJ2-5
D: TRBD1